This T cell receptor beta chain was recovered during a study of cytomegalovirus exposure and HLA in healthy donors. Germline CDR1 and CDR2: SGHRS and YFSETQ. With 7 bases clipped from V and 2 bases from J, the junction kept 11 bases outside the gene matches. The CDR3 is made up of 16 amino acids. PCR involved 60 Vbeta and 13 Jbeta primers. Profiled with immunoSEQ multiplex PCR; TCRdb holds only in-frame clones, not every one. The data show some 190,000 clones, with more than 75% seen just once and 2% to 2.5% held by the top ten. The chain is built from TRBV5-1 and TRBJ2-3, with 9 positions matching TRBD1. Input material: PBMCs. The clonotype originates from a woman aged 25 to 39 in good health and CMV-seropositive. Here the CDR3 DNA reads TGCGCCAGCCGGTCGGGACAGGGAGCCTCCACAGATACGCAGTATTTT. Protein: CASRSGQGASTDTQYF.